This T cell receptor (beta chain) was recovered during a study of OX40 agonist ivuxolimab in advanced cancers. On the study more broadly: Patients received ivuxolimab, an intravenous treatment, every 2 weeks at 0.01 to 10 mg/kg. Those enrolled were 80% to 85% male, with a mean age of about 60 years and ages from roughly 20 to 85. Broader study findings: Clones of CD4+ and CD8+ blood T cells grew by week 6 at doses of 0.1 to 3.0 mg/kg.

Clones were read by immunoSEQ multiplex PCR, and TCRdb kept only the in-frame ones, dropping some. The data hold about 66,000 clones, with around 83% observed a single time. Peripheral blood came from all dose cohorts at three timepoints. Notes on this clone: Its antigen is still unknown.

CDR3 length: 15 amino acids. In germline, CDR1 is ENHRY, CDR2 SYGVKD. With 7 bases clipped from V and 9 bases from J, the junction kept 8 bases outside the gene matches. Sequences were derived from CD4+ or CD8+ T cells sorted from blood, sampled in a trial of the OX40 agonist ivuxolimab. The TCR originated in an adult with an advanced solid tumor such as melanoma, head and neck, liver or kidney cancer. This chain joins TRBV10-3 and TRBJ2-1; 14 bases are shared with TRBD2. In nucleotides, the CDR3 is TGTGCCATCACCCCGGGACTAGCGGGAGAGGGTGAGCAGTTCTTC. It is translated as CAITPGLAGEGEQFF.